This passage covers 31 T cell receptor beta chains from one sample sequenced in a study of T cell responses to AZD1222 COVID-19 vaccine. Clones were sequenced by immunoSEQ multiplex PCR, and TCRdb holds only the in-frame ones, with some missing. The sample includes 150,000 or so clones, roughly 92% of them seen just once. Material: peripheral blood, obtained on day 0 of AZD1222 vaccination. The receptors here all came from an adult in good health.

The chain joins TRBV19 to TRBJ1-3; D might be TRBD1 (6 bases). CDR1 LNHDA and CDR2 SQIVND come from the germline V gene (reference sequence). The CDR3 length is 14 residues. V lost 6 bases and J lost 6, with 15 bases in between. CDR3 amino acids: CASSFNGQLNTIYF. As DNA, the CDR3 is TGTGCCAGTAGCTTTAACGGACAGTTAAACACCATATATTTT. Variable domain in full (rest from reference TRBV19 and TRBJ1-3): DGGITQSPKYLFRKEGQNVTLSCEQNLNHDAMYWYRQDPGQGLRLIYYSQIVNDFQKGDIAEGYSVSREKKESFPLTVTSAQKNPTAFYLCASSFNGQLNTIYFGEGSWLTVV.

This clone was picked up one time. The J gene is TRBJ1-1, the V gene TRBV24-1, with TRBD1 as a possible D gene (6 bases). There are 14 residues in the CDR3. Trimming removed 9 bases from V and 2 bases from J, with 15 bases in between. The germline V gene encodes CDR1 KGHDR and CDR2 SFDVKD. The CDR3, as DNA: TGTGCCACCTCGCGGGGGGGCATCAACACTGAAGCTTTCTTT. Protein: CATSRGGINTEAFF.

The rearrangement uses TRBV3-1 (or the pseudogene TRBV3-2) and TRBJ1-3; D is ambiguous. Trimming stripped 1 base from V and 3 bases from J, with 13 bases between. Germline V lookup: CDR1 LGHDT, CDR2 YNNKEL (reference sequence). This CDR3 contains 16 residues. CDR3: CASSQGPRVSGNTIYF. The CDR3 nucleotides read TGTGCCAGCAGCCAAGGTCCCCGGGTCAGTGGAAACACCATATATTTT.

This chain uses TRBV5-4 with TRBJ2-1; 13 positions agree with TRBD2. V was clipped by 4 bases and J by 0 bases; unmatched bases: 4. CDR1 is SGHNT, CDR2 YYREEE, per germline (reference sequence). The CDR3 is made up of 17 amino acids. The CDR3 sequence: CASSRTSGRVSYNEQFF. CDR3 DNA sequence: TGTGCCAGCAGCAGGACTAGCGGGAGAGTCTCCTACAATGAGCAGTTCTTC.

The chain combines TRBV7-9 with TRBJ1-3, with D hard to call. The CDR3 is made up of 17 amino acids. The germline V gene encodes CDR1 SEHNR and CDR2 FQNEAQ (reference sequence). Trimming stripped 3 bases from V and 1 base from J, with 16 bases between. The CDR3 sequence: CASSFFRTPPSGNTIYF. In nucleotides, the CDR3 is TGTGCCAGCAGCTTTTTCAGGACCCCACCTTCTGGAAACACCATATATTTT.

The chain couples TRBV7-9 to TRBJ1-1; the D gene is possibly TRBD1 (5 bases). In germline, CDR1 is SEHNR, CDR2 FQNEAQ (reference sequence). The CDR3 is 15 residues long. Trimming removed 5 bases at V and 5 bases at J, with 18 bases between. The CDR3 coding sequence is TGTGCCAGCAGCCGACTGGGTCCGGGACCGACTGAAGCTTTCTTT. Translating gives CASSRLGPGPTEAFF. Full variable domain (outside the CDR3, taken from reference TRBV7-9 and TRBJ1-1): DTGVSQNPRHKITKRGQNVTFRCDPISEHNRLYWYRQTLGQGPEFLTYFQNEAQLEKSRLLSDRFSAERPKGSFSTLEIQRTEQGDSAMYLCASSRLGPGPTEAFFGQGTRLTVV.

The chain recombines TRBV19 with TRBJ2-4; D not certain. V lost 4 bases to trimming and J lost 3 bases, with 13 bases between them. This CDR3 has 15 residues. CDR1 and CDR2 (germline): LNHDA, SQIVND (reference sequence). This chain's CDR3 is CASSTLNLGKNIQYF. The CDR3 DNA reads TGTGCCAGTAGTACCCTGAATTTGGGCAAAAACATTCAGTACTTC. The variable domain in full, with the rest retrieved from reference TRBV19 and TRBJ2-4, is DGGITQSPKYLFRKEGQNVTLSCEQNLNHDAMYWYRQDPGQGLRLIYYSQIVNDFQKGDIAEGYSVSREKKESFPLTVTSAQKNPTAFYLCASSTLNLGKNIQYFGAGTRLSVL.

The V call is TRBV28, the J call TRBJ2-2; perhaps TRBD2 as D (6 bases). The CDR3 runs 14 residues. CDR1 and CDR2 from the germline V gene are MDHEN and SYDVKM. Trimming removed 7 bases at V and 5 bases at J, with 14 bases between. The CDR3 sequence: CASTRSGVTGELFF. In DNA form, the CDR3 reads TGTGCCAGCACCCGTTCGGGGGTGACCGGGGAGCTGTTTTTT.

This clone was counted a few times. The CDR3 coding sequence is TGTGCCAGCACCCCGAGGGACAGGGGGCTTGAGCAGTACTTC. It specifies CASTPRDRGLEQYF. V usage is TRBV5-4 and J usage is TRBJ2-7, with TRBD1 identical over 12 bases. With V trimmed by 6 bases and J by 7 bases, 8 bases remained unmatched. The CDR3 length is 14 residues. Germline loops: CDR1 SGHNT, CDR2 YYREEE (reference sequence).

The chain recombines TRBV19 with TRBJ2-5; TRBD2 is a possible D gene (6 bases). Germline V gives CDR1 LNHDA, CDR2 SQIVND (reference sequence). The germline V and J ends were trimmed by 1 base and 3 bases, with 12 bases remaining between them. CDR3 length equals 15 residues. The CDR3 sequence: CASSIGEGRKETQYF. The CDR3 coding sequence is TGTGCCAGTAGTATAGGGGAAGGGAGGAAAGAGACCCAGTACTTC. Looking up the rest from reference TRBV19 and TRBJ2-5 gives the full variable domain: DGGITQSPKYLFRKEGQNVTLSCEQNLNHDAMYWYRQDPGQGLRLIYYSQIVNDFQKGDIAEGYSVSREKKESFPLTVTSAQKNPTAFYLCASSIGEGRKETQYFGPGTRLLVL.

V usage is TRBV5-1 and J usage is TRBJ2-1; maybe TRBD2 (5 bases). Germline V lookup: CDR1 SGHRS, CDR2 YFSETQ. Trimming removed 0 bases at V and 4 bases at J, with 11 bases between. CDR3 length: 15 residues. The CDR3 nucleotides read TGCGCCAGCAGCTTGGGGACGGGGTGGTACAATGAGCAGTTCTTC. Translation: CASSLGTGWYNEQFF.

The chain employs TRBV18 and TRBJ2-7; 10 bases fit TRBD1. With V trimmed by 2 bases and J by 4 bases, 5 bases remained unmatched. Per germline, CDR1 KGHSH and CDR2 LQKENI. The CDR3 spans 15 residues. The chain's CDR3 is CASSPGGTGVYEQYF. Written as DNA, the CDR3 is TGTGCCAGCTCACCAGGGGGGACAGGGGTTTACGAGCAGTACTTC.

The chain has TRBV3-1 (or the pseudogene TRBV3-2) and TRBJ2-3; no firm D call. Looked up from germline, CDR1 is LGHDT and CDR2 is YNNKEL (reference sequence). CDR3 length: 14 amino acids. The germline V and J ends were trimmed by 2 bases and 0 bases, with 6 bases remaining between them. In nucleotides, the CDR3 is TGTGCCAGCAGCCAAACGGATAGCACAGATACGCAGTATTTT. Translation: CASSQTDSTDTQYF.

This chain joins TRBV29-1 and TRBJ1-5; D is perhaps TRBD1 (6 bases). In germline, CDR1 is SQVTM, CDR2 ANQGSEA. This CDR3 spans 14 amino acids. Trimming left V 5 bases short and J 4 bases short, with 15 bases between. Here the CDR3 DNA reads TGCAGCGTTAGGAAGGGGGTCCTTAATCAGCCCCAGCATTTT. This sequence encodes CSVRKGVLNQPQHF.

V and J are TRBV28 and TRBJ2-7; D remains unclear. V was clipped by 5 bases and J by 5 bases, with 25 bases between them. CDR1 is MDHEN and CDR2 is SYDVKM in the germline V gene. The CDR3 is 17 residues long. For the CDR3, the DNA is TGTGCCAGCAGTGGAACTCCGTCAGGCCTTTTTGGTAACGAGCAGTACTTC. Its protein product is CASSGTPSGLFGNEQYF.

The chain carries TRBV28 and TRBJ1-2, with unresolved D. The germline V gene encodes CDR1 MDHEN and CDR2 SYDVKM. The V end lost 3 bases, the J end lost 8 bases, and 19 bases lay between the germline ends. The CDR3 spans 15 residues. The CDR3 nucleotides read TGTGCCAGCAGTTTGCCGAGGCATCGCCTGGGAGGCTACACCTTC. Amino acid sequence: CASSLPRHRLGGYTF.

CDR3 residues: CASSRTLSYEQYF. CDR3 in DNA: TGTGCCAGCAGCCGGACTCTCTCCTACGAGCAGTACTTC. The chain is built from TRBV3-1 (or the pseudogene TRBV3-2) and TRBJ2-7, with a tentative D call TRBD2 (5 bases). Germline assignment: CDR1 LGHDT and CDR2 YNNKEL (reference sequence). Trimming took off 4 bases at V and 0 bases at J, with 7 bases between the two ends. CDR3 length: 13 amino acids.

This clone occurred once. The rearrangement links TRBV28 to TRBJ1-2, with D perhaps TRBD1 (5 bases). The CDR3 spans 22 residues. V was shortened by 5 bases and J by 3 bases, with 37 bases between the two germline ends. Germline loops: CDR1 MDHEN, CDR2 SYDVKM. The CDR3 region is CASSQAGPGLVQTWSYDYGYTF. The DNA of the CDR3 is TGTGCCAGCAGTCAAGCGGGGCCGGGGTTGGTACAGACTTGGAGCTATGACTATGGCTACACCTTC.

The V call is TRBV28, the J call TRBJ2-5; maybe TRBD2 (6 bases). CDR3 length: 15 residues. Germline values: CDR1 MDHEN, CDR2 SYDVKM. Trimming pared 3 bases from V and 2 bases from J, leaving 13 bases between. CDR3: CASSFSSGEQETQYF. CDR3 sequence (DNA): TGTGCCAGCAGTTTTTCGTCGGGGGAGCAAGAGACCCAGTACTTC.

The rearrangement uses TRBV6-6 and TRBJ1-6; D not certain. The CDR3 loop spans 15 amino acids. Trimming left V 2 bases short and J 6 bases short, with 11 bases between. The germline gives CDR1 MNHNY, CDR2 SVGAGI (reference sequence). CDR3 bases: TGTGCCAGCAGTTACGATGGCCAGCTTAATTCACCCCTCCACTTT. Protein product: CASSYDGQLNSPLHF.

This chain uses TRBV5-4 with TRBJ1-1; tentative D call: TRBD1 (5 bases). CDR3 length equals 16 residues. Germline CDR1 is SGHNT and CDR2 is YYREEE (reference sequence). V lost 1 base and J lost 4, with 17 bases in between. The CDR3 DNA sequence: TGTGCCAGCAGCTTGTCGGCAGGGATCATGATCACTGAAGCTTTCTTT. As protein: CASSLSAGIMITEAFF.

CDR3 in amino acids: CASSNSPLRQDLYGYTF. CDR3 sequence (DNA): TGTGCCAGCAGCAACTCTCCATTACGACAGGACCTCTATGGCTACACCTTC. V gene TRBV27 combines with J gene TRBJ1-2; D is perhaps TRBD1 (6 bases). The V gene lost 6 bases and the J gene lost 4 bases, with 24 bases spanning the gap. The CDR3 has 17 residues. Per germline, CDR1 MNHEY and CDR2 SMNVEV (reference sequence).

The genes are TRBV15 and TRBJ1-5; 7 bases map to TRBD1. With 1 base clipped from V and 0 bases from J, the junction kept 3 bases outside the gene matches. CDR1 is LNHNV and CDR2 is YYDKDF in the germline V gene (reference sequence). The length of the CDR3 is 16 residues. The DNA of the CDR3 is TGTGCCACCAGCAGAGGAGGGGGCAATAGCAATCAGCCCCAGCATTTT. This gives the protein CATSRGGGNSNQPQHF.

The CDR3 reads CASSPERLQGRSYTF. As DNA, the CDR3 is TGTGCCAGCAGCCCAGAAAGATTACAGGGGCGAAGCTACACCTTC. The chain combines TRBV3-1 (or the pseudogene TRBV3-2) with TRBJ1-2; 7 positions agree with TRBD1. In germline, CDR1 is LGHDT, CDR2 YNNKEL (reference sequence). V lost 4 bases and J lost 9; bases outside the gene matches: 14. This CDR3 contains 15 residues.

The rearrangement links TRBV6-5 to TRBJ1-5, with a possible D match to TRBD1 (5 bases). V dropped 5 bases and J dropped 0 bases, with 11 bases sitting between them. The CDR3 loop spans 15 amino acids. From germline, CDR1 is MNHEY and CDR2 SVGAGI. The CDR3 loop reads CASSTAGISNQPQHF. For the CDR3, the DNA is TGTGCCAGCAGTACGGCAGGGATTAGCAATCAGCCCCAGCATTTT.

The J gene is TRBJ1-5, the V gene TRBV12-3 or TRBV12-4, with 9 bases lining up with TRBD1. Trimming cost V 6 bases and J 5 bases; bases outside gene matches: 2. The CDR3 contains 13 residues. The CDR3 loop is CASRRTGDQPQHF. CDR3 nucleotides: TGTGCCAGCAGGAGGACAGGGGATCAGCCCCAGCATTTT.

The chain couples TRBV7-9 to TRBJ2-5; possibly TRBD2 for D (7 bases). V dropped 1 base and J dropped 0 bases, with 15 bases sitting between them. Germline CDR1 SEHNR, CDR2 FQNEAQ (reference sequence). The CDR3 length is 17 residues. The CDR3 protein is CASSLGSAGAYQETQYF. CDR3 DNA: TGTGCCAGCAGCTTAGGTTCTGCGGGGGCGTACCAAGAGACCCAGTACTTC.

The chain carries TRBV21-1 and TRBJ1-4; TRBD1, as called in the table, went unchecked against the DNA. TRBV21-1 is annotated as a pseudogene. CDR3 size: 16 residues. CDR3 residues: CASSADREATNEKLFF. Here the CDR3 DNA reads TGTGCCAGCAGCGCCGACAGGGAGGCAACTAATGAAAAACTGTTTTTT.

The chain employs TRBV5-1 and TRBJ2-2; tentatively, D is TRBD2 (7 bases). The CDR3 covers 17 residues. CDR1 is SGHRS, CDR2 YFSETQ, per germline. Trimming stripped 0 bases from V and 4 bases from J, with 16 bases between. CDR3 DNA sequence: TGCGCCAGCAGCTTGGGTGTAGGGGGGGCCTCCACCGGGGAGCTGTTTTTT. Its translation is CASSLGVGGASTGELFF.

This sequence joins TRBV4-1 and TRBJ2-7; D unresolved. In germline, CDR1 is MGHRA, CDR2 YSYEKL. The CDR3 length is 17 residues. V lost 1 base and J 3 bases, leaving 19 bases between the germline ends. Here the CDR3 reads CASSQAVWSQANYEQYF. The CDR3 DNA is TGCGCCAGCAGCCAAGCGGTATGGTCGCAAGCGAACTACGAGCAGTACTTC.

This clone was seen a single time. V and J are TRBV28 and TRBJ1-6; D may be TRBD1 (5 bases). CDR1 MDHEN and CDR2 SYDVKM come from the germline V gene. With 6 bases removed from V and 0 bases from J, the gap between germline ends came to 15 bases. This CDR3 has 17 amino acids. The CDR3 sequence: CASSKNRLSSYNSPLHF. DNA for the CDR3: TGTGCCAGCAGCAAGAACAGGCTGAGCTCCTATAATTCACCCCTCCACTTT.